This section outlines one T cell receptor (beta chain) sequence together with its context. The germline V gene encodes CDR1 WSHSY and CDR2 SAAADI. The CDR3 runs to 17 residues. The V and J ends lost 4 bases and 0 bases, in that order; junction bases with no gene match: 7. Data came from immunoSEQ multiplex PCR; TCRdb stores just in-frame clones and leaves some out. The data show about 2 million clones, 95% seen once. This specimen comes from a study of shared clonotypes between healthy human individuals. The TCR sequence derives from a man aged 18 to 29 in good health. This sequence joins TRBV10-2 and TRBJ2-2; 8 nucleotides match TRBD2. The sequencing sample was made of naive CD4+ T cells sorted from blood. The subset was: CD45RA+ positively selected. DNA for the CDR3: TGCGCCAGCAGTGGAGGCGTAGCGGGACCGAACACCGGGGAGCTGTTTTTT. Translation gives CASSGGVAGPNTGELFF.